What follows describes a single TCR beta chain. As yet, its antigen is unknown. Assay used: immunoSEQ multiplex PCR; TCRdb lists only in-frame clones, some missing. This repertoire shows about 35,000 clones, 80% to 90% found once; its top ten account for approximately 11%. Germline loops: CDR1 SGHNT, CDR2 YENEEA. V trimming: 6 bases; J trimming: 5 bases; junction bases outside the gene matches: 7. The CDR3 length is 14 residues. The sample originates from a study of T cell responses to AZD1222 COVID-19 vaccine. Study findings and constraints: Only 6 or 7 people who got AZD1222 tested seropositive at baseline. Without day 14 samples, only post-peak T cell repertoires were studied.

V usage is TRBV11-3 and J usage is TRBJ2-1, with 7 bases matching TRBD1. This TCR was recovered from an adult who received the AZD1222 COVID-19 vaccine. This sample comprised peripheral blood, obtained 28 days after the second AZD1222 dose. The CDR3 sequence is CASSPTGSHNEQFF. Here the CDR3 DNA reads TGTGCCAGCAGTCCGACAGGGTCCCACAATGAGCAGTTCTTC.